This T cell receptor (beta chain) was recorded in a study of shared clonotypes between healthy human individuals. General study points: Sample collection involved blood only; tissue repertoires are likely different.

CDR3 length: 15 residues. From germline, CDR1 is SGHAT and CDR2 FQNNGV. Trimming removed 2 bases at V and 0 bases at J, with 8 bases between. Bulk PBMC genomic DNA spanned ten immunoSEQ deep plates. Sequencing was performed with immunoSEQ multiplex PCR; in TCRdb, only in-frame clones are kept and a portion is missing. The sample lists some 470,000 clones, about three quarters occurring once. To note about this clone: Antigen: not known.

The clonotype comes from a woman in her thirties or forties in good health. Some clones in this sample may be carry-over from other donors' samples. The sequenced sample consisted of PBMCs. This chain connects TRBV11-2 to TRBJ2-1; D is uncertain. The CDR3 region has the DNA TGTGCCAGCAGCTTAACGGCGGACTCCTACAATGAGCAGTTCTTC. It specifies CASSLTADSYNEQFF. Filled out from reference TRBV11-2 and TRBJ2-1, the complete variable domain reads EAGVAQSPRYKIIEKRQSVAFWCNPISGHATLYWYQQILGQGPKLLIQFQNNGVVDDSQLPKDRFSAERLKGVDSTLKIQPAKLEDSAVYLCASSLTADSYNEQFFGPGTRLTVL.